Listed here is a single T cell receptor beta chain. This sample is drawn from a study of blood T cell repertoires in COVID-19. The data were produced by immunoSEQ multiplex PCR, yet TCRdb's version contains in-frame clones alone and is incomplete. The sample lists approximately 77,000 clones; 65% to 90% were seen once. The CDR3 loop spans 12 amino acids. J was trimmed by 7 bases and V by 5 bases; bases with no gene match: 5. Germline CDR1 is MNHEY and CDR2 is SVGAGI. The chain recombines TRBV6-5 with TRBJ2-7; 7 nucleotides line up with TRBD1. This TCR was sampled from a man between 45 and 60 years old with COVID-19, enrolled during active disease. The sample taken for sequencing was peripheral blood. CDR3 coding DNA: TGTGCCAGCAGTCGCGGCAGGGGGGAGCAGTACTTC. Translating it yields CASSRGRGEQYF.